The next 15 T cell receptor beta chains were all read from a single sample in a study of blood T cell repertoires in COVID-19. The protocol was immunoSEQ multiplex PCR, while the TCRdb copy is restricted to in-frame clones and leaves out a portion. The table shows around 190,000 clones, with 65% to 85% occurring only once. The sample comprised PBMCs or T cells enriched from blood (not recorded which). The receptors here all came from a woman aged 25-40 years who had recovered from COVID-19.

The rearrangement joins TRBV28 to TRBJ2-1; no definite D call. V was shortened by 6 bases and J by 2 bases, with 8 bases between the two germline ends. CDR3 length equals 13 residues. CDR1 MDHEN and CDR2 SYDVKM come from the germline V gene. The CDR3 spells CASSSLPYNEQFF. The DNA of the CDR3 is TGTGCCAGCAGCTCCCTCCCCTACAATGAGCAGTTCTTC.

This clone was seen a few times. CDR3 protein: CASIYLRDRGFQPQHF. Here the CDR3 DNA reads TGTGCCAGTATATATCTCCGGGACAGGGGGTTCCAGCCCCAGCATTTT. The V and J genes are TRBV28 and TRBJ1-5; 11 bases map to TRBD1. The length of the CDR3 is 16 residues. V was pared by 9 bases and J by 7 bases, with 14 bases of the junction left unmatched. Germline CDR1 and CDR2: MDHEN and SYDVKM.

The chain couples TRBV4-2 to TRBJ2-7; a weak D match, TRBD2 (6 bases). The CDR3 loop spans 15 amino acids. CDR1 is LGHNA and CDR2 is YNFKEQ in the germline V gene. Trimming cost V 2 bases and J 1 base, with 12 bases left between them. The CDR3 bases are TGTGCCAGCAGCCAAACCGGGACTCAGTCCTACGAGCAGTACTTC. It is translated as CASSQTGTQSYEQYF.

This sequence joins TRBV2 and TRBJ1-6, with D unresolved. Germline values: CDR1 SNHLY, CDR2 FYNNEI. CDR3 length: 12 residues. V dropped 6 bases and J dropped 7 bases, with 7 bases sitting between them. The CDR3 bases are TGTGCCAGCAGAGGCGGGAATTCACCCCTCCACTTT. Translation: CASRGGNSPLHF.

Only one count was recorded for this clone. This chain connects TRBV15 to TRBJ1-1; 8 positions match TRBD1. Germline V gene lookup returns CDR1 LNHNV and CDR2 YYDKDF (reference sequence). The V gene end was trimmed by 2 bases and the J gene end by 7 bases; junction bases not matched to a gene: 9. The CDR3 is 15 amino acids. The CDR3 loop reads CATSRPDRGYDEAFF. The DNA of the CDR3 is TGTGCCACCAGCAGACCAGACAGGGGATACGATGAAGCTTTCTTT.

The chain has TRBV27 and TRBJ1-2, with TRBD1 matching 7 bases. Germline CDR1 reads MNHEY; CDR2 reads SMNVEV (reference sequence). This CDR3 comprises 15 residues. The V and J ends lost 2 bases and 4 bases, in that order; junction bases with no gene match: 7. The CDR3 DNA is TGTGCCAGCAGTTTACGTTCCCGGGACAGCTATGGCTACACCTTC. This codes for CASSLRSRDSYGYTF.

DNA for the CDR3: TGTGCCAGCAGTGAACAGGGTTTCAACTATGGCTACACCTTC. Translating gives CASSEQGFNYGYTF. V usage is TRBV25-1 and J usage is TRBJ1-2, with a tentative D call TRBD1 (5 bases). CDR3 length: 14 residues. Germline V gives CDR1 MGHDK, CDR2 SYGVNS. The V gene lost 2 bases and the J gene lost 2 bases, with 9 bases spanning the gap.

The chain carries TRBV7-6 and TRBJ2-3; 8 nucleotides align to TRBD1. V lost 5 bases and J lost 0; bases outside the gene matches: 4. Germline CDR1 reads SGHVS; CDR2 reads FNYEAQ. The CDR3 has 15 amino acids. Here the CDR3 DNA reads TGTGCCAGCAGCCAGGACAGGGATAGCACAGATACGCAGTATTTT. The encoded protein is CASSQDRDSTDTQYF.

This clone was detected only once. CDR3 DNA: TGCGCCAGCAGCCACGAAAGGGACTCTCAAGAGACCCAGTACTTC. It specifies CASSHERDSQETQYF. The chain recombines TRBV4-1 with TRBJ2-5, with a possible D match to TRBD2 (6 bases). V gave up 3 bases and J gave up 2 bases, with 13 bases separating them. Germline CDR1 MGHRA, CDR2 YSYEKL. The CDR3 has 15 residues.

The rearrangement links TRBV28 to TRBJ2-2, with a weak D call TRBD2 (6 bases). The CDR3 spans 14 residues. The V gene lost 8 bases and the J gene lost 1 base, with 11 bases spanning the gap. Germline V gene lookup returns CDR1 MDHEN and CDR2 SYDVKM. Here the CDR3 reads CASRPGLNTGELFF. The CDR3 DNA reads TGTGCCAGCCGTCCGGGACTGAACACCGGGGAGCTGTTTTTT.

V and J are TRBV5-1 and TRBJ1-4, with D possibly TRBD1 on 6 matching bases. The V and J ends lost 4 bases and 8 bases respectively, with 15 bases between them. The CDR3 is made up of 14 amino acids. The germline CDR1 and CDR2 sequences are SGHRS and YFSETQ. The CDR3 DNA reads TGCGCCAGCAGCGTAGGGGGTACTTCCGAAAAACTGTTTTTT. Encoded protein: CASSVGGTSEKLFF.

The J gene is TRBJ1-2, the V gene TRBV19; D perhaps matches TRBD1 (5 bases). The CDR3 is 18 amino acids. Per germline, CDR1 LNHDA and CDR2 SQIVND (reference sequence). The ends were cut back, 3 bases at V and 2 bases at J, with 22 bases in the middle. The CDR3 loop is CASSISHSTDNWNYGYTF. The CDR3 DNA sequence: TGTGCCAGTAGTATTAGTCATTCGACAGATAACTGGAACTATGGCTACACCTTC.

The chain carries TRBV19 and TRBJ2-1; the match to TRBD2 covers 9 bases. This CDR3 region has 13 residues. After removal of 8 bases from V and 4 bases from J, the junction contained 3 bases not matched to a gene. Germline V gene sequence: CDR1 LNHDA, CDR2 SQIVND (reference sequence). CDR3 nucleotide sequence: TGTGCCAGTCGACTAGCGGCTTACAATGAGCAGTTCTTC. Translated: CASRLAAYNEQFF.

The chain uses TRBV11-2 and TRBJ2-5; perhaps TRBD1 as D (5 bases). The germline V and J ends were trimmed by 7 bases and 2 bases, with 20 bases remaining between them. CDR3 size: 16 residues. CDR1 is SGHAT and CDR2 is FQNNGV in the germline V gene. The CDR3 coding sequence is TGTGCCAGCAACCCACGGACACTGGGGCAGCAAGAGACCCAGTACTTC. Protein sequence: CASNPRTLGQQETQYF.

The rearrangement uses TRBV19 and TRBJ1-5, with 7 bases fitting TRBD1. CDR1 and CDR2 from the germline V gene are LNHDA and SQIVND (reference sequence). The V and J ends lost 5 bases and 0 bases, in that order; junction bases with no gene match: 4. The CDR3 is made up of 15 amino acids. DNA for the CDR3: TGTGCCAGTAGTGGGGACAGATATAGCAATCAGCCCCAGCATTTT. Protein product: CASSGDRYSNQPQHF.